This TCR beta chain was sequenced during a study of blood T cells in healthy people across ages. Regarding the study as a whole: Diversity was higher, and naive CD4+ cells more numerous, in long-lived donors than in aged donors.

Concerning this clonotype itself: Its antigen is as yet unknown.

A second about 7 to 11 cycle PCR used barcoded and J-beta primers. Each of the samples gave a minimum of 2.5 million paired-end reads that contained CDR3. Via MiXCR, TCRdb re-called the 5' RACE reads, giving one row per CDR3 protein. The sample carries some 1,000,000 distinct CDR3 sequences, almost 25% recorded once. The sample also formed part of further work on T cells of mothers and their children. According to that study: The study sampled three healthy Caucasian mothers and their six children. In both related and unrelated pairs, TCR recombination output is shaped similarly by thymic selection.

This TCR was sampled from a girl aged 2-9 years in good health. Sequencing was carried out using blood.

CDR3 coding DNA: TGTGCCAGCAGCGCTAAGGAGGGGTATACTAGCGGGAGGTCCCCTGAGCAGTTCTTC. Translated, it gives CASSAKEGYTSGRSPEQFF. The chain is built from TRBV21-1 and TRBJ2-1; the table's D call of TRBD2 was not tested on the DNA. TRBV21-1 is described as a pseudogene. This CDR3 spans 19 amino acids.